The next 21 T cell receptor beta chains were all read from a single sample in a study of long-term antiretroviral therapy in people with HIV. Sequencing used immunoSEQ v3.0 at survey level. TCRdb keeps only in-frame clones here, not all; method: immunoSEQ multiplex PCR. The profile shows tens of thousands of clones, more than 85% of them singletons. The sample consisted of unsorted PBMCs, taken about 5 years before starting antiretroviral therapy. The receptors were sampled from a man over 45 with HIV.

V is TRBV5-1 and J is TRBJ2-1; D is undetermined. Deletions cut 0 bases from V and 0 bases from J, with 7 bases between. The CDR3 length is 15 residues. CDR1 and CDR2 from the germline V gene are SGHRS and YFSETQ. CDR3 in amino acids: CASSLGLSSYNEQFF. The CDR3 DNA is TGCGCCAGCAGCTTGGGCCTAAGCTCCTACAATGAGCAGTTCTTC.

This rearrangement joins TRBV5-8 to TRBJ1-5; no clear D gene. The CDR3 contains 14 residues. Germline-derived CDR1 and CDR2 are SGHTS and YDEGEE. V was trimmed by 0 bases and J by 7 bases, leaving 11 bases between them. The CDR3: CASSLVRERQPQHF. The CDR3 coding sequence is TGTGCCAGCAGCTTGGTCCGTGAGAGACAGCCCCAGCATTTT. Looking up the rest from reference TRBV5-8 and TRBJ1-5 gives the full variable domain: EAGVTQSPTHLIKTRGQQATLRCSPISGHTSVYWYQQALGLGLQFLLWYDEGEERNRGNFPPRFSGRQFPNYSSELNVNALELEDSALYLCASSLVRERQPQHFGDGTRLSIL.

This chain links TRBV7-9 with TRBJ1-4, with 7 nucleotides matching TRBD1. Germline V gene lookup returns CDR1 SEHNR and CDR2 FQNEAQ (reference sequence). The CDR3 sequence is 18 residues long. With 5 bases clipped from V and 5 bases from J, the junction kept 17 bases outside the gene matches. The CDR3 bases are TGTGCCAGCAGCCCCATTATCGGCGCTCAGGGGGAGAATGAAAAACTGTTTTTT. Protein product: CASSPIIGAQGENEKLFF. Looking up the rest from reference TRBV7-9 and TRBJ1-4 gives the full variable domain: DTGVSQNPRHKITKRGQNVTFRCDPISEHNRLYWYRQTLGQGPEFLTYFQNEAQLEKSRLLSDRFSAERPKGSFSTLEIQRTEQGDSAMYLCASSPIIGAQGENEKLFFGSGTQLSVL.

This chain joins TRBV5-6 and TRBJ2-3; D not resolved. CDR1 and CDR2 (germline): SGHDT, YYEEEE. The CDR3 has 13 residues. V lost 3 bases, J lost 0 bases, and 5 bases lay in between. CDR3 DNA: TGTGCCAGCAGCTACTGGAGCACAGATACGCAGTATTTT. This gives the protein CASSYWSTDTQYF.

This clone was seen only once. V gene TRBV30 combines with J gene TRBJ2-3, with TRBD2 identical over 11 bases. The CDR3 is made up of 16 amino acids. CDR1 and CDR2 (germline): GTSNPN, SVGIG (reference sequence). V lost 1 base to trimming and J lost 5 bases; unmatched junction nucleotides: 8. The CDR3 loop reads CAWSGGLAVKLDTQYF. The CDR3 bases are TGTGCCTGGAGTGGGGGACTAGCGGTCAAACTAGATACGCAGTATTTT.

The chain combines TRBV5-6 with TRBJ1-6, with unresolved D. The CDR3 totals 12 residues. Germline CDR1 and CDR2: SGHDT and YYEEEE. The V gene lost 0 bases and the J gene lost 8 bases, with 3 bases spanning the gap. The CDR3 coding sequence is TGTGCCAGCAGCTTGGTAGATTCACCCCTCCACTTT. It yields the protein CASSLVDSPLHF.

This clone was counted a single time. The chain joins TRBV10-2 to TRBJ2-7; 12 bases agree with TRBD2. V trimming: 6 bases; J trimming: 3 bases; junction bases outside the gene matches: 0. Per the germline V gene, CDR1 is WSHSY and CDR2 is SAAADI. This CDR3 region has 13 residues. The CDR3 loop reads CASRTSGSYEQYF. The CDR3 coding sequence is TGCGCCAGCAGGACTAGCGGGAGCTACGAGCAGTACTTC.

The chain couples TRBV6-6 to TRBJ1-2; D not certain. V lost 0 bases, J lost 6 bases, and 11 bases lay in between. Germline V lookup: CDR1 MNHNY, CDR2 SVGAGI (reference sequence). CDR3 length equals 14 residues. CDR3 sequence (DNA): TGTGCCAGCAGTTACTCCGGCCCTGGGAATGGCTACACCTTC. Translated: CASSYSGPGNGYTF.

The J gene is TRBJ2-3, the V gene TRBV5-1; tentatively, D is TRBD1 or TRBD2 (5 bases each). V lost 4 bases, J lost 5 bases, and 26 bases lay in between. CDR1 and CDR2 from the germline V gene are SGHRS and YFSETQ. The CDR3 totals 18 residues. In nucleotides, the CDR3 is TGCGCCAGCAGCCCTCAGAAGTCGTTTAGCGCCCAGGGAGATACGCAGTATTTT. Amino acid sequence: CASSPQKSFSAQGDTQYF.

CDR3 amino acids: CASSTQGRGQPQHF. The CDR3 DNA reads as TGTGCCAGCAGCACTCAGGGTAGGGGTCAGCCCCAGCATTTT. The chain couples TRBV7-2 to TRBJ1-5, with a tentative D call TRBD1 (5 bases). The V end was cut by 5 bases, the J end by 6 bases, with 14 bases between. The germline V gene encodes CDR1 SGHTA and CDR2 FQGNSA. The CDR3 has 14 amino acids.

This chain links TRBV28 with TRBJ2-5; D remains unclear. Trimming left V 3 bases short and J 1 base short, with 15 bases between. The CDR3 loop spans 16 amino acids. Per the germline V gene, CDR1 is MDHEN and CDR2 is SYDVKM. In DNA form, the CDR3 reads TGTGCCAGCAGTTTTGTCCCAGCGCAGACCCAAGAGACCCAGTACTTC. Encoded protein: CASSFVPAQTQETQYF.

V and J are TRBV4-3 and TRBJ2-5; 9 bases line up with TRBD2. This CDR3 region has 22 residues. Losses at the gene ends were 0 bases for V and 1 base for J; bases not matched to a gene: 21. CDR1 and CDR2 from the germline V gene are LGHNA and YSLEER. The CDR3 DNA is TGCGCCAGCAGCCAAGATGTGAAACGATCAATTCCTAGCGGGGTAGGCCAAGAGACCCAGTACTTC. This codes for CASSQDVKRSIPSGVGQETQYF.

The rearrangement links TRBV25-1 to TRBJ1-5, with TRBD1 as a possible D gene (5 bases). CDR3 length: 16 amino acids. Germline loops: CDR1 MGHDK, CDR2 SYGVNS. V lost 4 bases and J 3 bases, leaving 16 bases between the germline ends. The CDR3 nucleotides read TGTGCCAGCAGTGGACCAAGGGGTTTTGACAATCAGCCCCAGCATTTT. As protein: CASSGPRGFDNQPQHF.

The chain carries TRBV7-2 and TRBJ2-3; D gene ambiguous. The CDR3 totals 15 residues. Trimming removed 1 base at V and 5 bases at J, with 13 bases between. CDR1 SGHTA and CDR2 FQGNSA come from the germline V gene. In DNA, the CDR3 is TGTGCCAGCAGCTTAGATTTCCAAGGGATAGATACGCAGTATTTT. Encoded protein: CASSLDFQGIDTQYF.

V usage is TRBV5-4 and J usage is TRBJ1-2; D not certain. Germline CDR1 reads SGHNT; CDR2 reads YYREEE (reference sequence). V was pared by 3 bases and J by 6 bases, with 15 bases between. The CDR3 runs to 14 residues. The CDR3 nucleotides are TGTGCCAGCAGCTCCCCGGCCCGAGGAAATGGCTACACCTTC. Protein product: CASSSPARGNGYTF.

This clone has just one count. The chain recombines TRBV2 with TRBJ1-5, with 7 bases that match TRBD1. J gave up 1 base and V 7 bases, and 13 bases lay outside the gene matches. The germline V gene has CDR1 SNHLY and CDR2 FYNNEI. The CDR3 has 17 residues. The CDR3 here is CASTLWGTGVSNQPQHF. The CDR3 DNA sequence: TGTGCCAGCACCCTTTGGGGCACAGGGGTAAGCAATCAGCCCCAGCATTTT.

This rearrangement joins TRBV6-5 to TRBJ1-2; D uncertain. CDR1 and CDR2 from the germline V gene are MNHEY and SVGAGI. The CDR3 extends over 13 amino acids. V lost 6 bases, J lost 8 bases, and 16 bases lay in between. The CDR3 reads CASRPRTGKGYTF. The CDR3 nucleotides read TGTGCCAGCAGACCACGTACTGGGAAAGGCTACACCTTC.

This clone was found once. J is TRBJ2-1 and V is TRBV9; 9 nucleotides align to TRBD1. Trimming at V came to 3 bases and at J to 2 bases, leaving 3 bases not matched to a gene. Germline V gives CDR1 SGDLS, CDR2 YYNGEE. The CDR3 contains 15 residues. The DNA for the CDR3 is TGTGCCAGCAGCGAGGGGACAGGGACCTACAATGAGCAGTTCTTC. It yields the protein CASSEGTGTYNEQFF.

The genes are TRBV6-5 and TRBJ2-7; TRBD1 might be the D (6 bases). CDR3 length: 13 residues. The germline V gene has CDR1 MNHEY and CDR2 SVGAGI. V lost 5 bases to trimming and J lost 3 bases, with 11 bases between them. CDR3 coding DNA: TGTGCCAGCAGTCTCGACAGGATCTACGAGCAGTACTTC. It encodes CASSLDRIYEQYF.

The chain combines TRBV5-8 with TRBJ2-1; 14 bases are shared with TRBD2. This CDR3 has 16 amino acids. V dropped 4 bases and J dropped 9; count of bases not matched to a gene: 9. The germline CDR1 and CDR2 sequences are SGHTS and YDEGEE. This CDR3 is CASSPTGTSGGGEQFF. CDR3 DNA sequence: TGTGCCAGCAGCCCTACCGGGACTAGCGGGGGAGGTGAGCAGTTCTTC.

The chain couples TRBV7-9 to TRBJ2-5, with 7 bases lining up with TRBD1. The end of the DNA is better explained by TRBJ2-7, so the J call may be wrong. The germline V gene encodes CDR1 SEHNR and CDR2 FQNEAQ (reference sequence). The CDR3 sequence is 14 residues long. The CDR3 sequence: CASSFGDRSYEQYF. As DNA, the CDR3 is TGTGCCAGCAGCTTCGGGGACAGATCCTACGAGCAGTACTTC.